This TCR beta chain was captured by sequencing in a study of T cells in Graves' hyperthyroidism and ophthalmopathy. Looked up from germline, CDR1 is SGHAT and CDR2 is FQNNGV. Losses at the gene ends were 5 bases for V and 2 bases for J; bases not matched to a gene: 14. This CDR3 contains 17 residues. Diagnoses were established using clinical symptoms, serum thyroxine and TRAb, thyroid ultrasound and orbital computed tomography. Cells are PBMCs isolated from about 10 ml of fresh blood. RNA transcripts were the template for amplifying TCR beta CDR3 regions. Carried out on the TCR CDR3, a first-round RT-PCR used the HTBI primer set. TCRdb recomputed calls from the multiplex PCR reads with MiXCR, one row per CDR3 protein. The table has about 700,000 distinct CDR3 sequences, 11% to 15% seen once.

This chain uses TRBV11-2 with TRBJ2-7; 8 bases are shared with TRBD2. Sequencing input: blood. This TCR was sampled from a woman between 18 and 29 years old with Graves' hyperthyroidism. The CDR3 DNA reads as TGTGCCAGCAGCCCTTTGAGAAGCGGGAGTAAGCCCTACGAGCAGTACTTC. Translated, it gives CASSPLRSGSKPYEQYF.